The 29 T cell receptor beta chains below were found in one sample sequenced in a study of cytomegalovirus exposure and HLA in healthy donors. The table came from immunoSEQ multiplex PCR; TCRdb's copy has only in-frame clones and leaves some out. The table includes some 190,000 clones, around 86% detected once. The specimen was PBMCs. These receptors were taken from a woman aged 18-29 years in good health and CMV-seronegative.

V is TRBV30 and J is TRBJ2-2; 10 positions agree with TRBD2. Germline V gene sequence: CDR1 GTSNPN, CDR2 SVGIG (reference sequence). The V segment lost 8 bases and the J segment 2 bases; nucleotides outside the gene matches: 2. This CDR3 has 13 amino acids. The CDR3 loop is CAASGSNTGELFF. The CDR3 coding sequence is TGTGCCGCTAGCGGGAGTAACACCGGGGAGCTGTTTTTT.

V and J are TRBV9 and TRBJ1-5, with TRBD1 as a possible D gene (6 bases). The CDR3 has 15 amino acids. The V end was cut by 7 bases, the J end by 5 bases, with 19 bases between. Germline V CDR1 and CDR2: SGDLS, YYNGEE. The CDR3 nucleotides read TGTGCCAGCTCAAGAGGGGGGAGGGAAGATCAGCCCCAGCATTTT. This codes for CASSRGGREDQPQHF.

The rearrangement links TRBV11-2 to TRBJ2-7; TRBD1 aligns across 8 bases. Germline trimming cut 5 bases from V and 7 bases from J; bases unmatched to any gene: 13. Per germline, CDR1 SGHAT and CDR2 FQNNGV. The CDR3 extends over 15 amino acids. This chain's CDR3 is CASSPSGRGHEEQYF. CDR3 nucleotides: TGTGCCAGCAGCCCATCGGGCAGGGGGCATGAAGAGCAGTACTTC.

The CDR3, as DNA: TGTGCCAGCAGCTTGCCCCGGACAGGGAACACAGATACGCAGTATTTT. Protein sequence: CASSLPRTGNTDTQYF. This chain joins TRBV5-4 and TRBJ2-3; 8 positions agree with TRBD1. CDR1 and CDR2 (germline): SGHNT, YYREEE (reference sequence). The CDR3 has 16 amino acids. The J segment lost 2 bases and the V segment lost 1 base, leaving 6 bases of the junction unmatched.

The genes are TRBV6-5 and TRBJ2-7; 14 bases are shared with TRBD2. Per germline, CDR1 MNHEY and CDR2 SVGAGI. The V gene end was trimmed by 8 bases and the J gene end by 6 bases; junction bases not matched to a gene: 6. This CDR3 contains 14 residues. The CDR3 spells CASGLAGGIGEQYF. The CDR3 DNA follows: TGTGCCAGCGGACTAGCGGGGGGAATCGGCGAGCAGTACTTC.

The chain employs TRBV27 and TRBJ2-3; D ambiguous. The CDR3 runs to 14 residues. The germline V gene has CDR1 MNHEY and CDR2 SMNVEV (reference sequence). V dropped 0 bases and J dropped 2 bases, with 6 bases sitting between them. As DNA, the CDR3 is TGTGCCAGCAGTTTATCGGCCAACACAGATACGCAGTATTTT. Residues: CASSLSANTDTQYF.

The chain couples TRBV4-2 to TRBJ2-1, with 10 bases identical to TRBD2. The CDR3 runs 16 residues. The ends lost 0 bases at V and 9 bases at J; junction bases unmatched: 8. Per germline, CDR1 LGHNA and CDR2 YNFKEQ. The CDR3 sequence: CASSQDPSGRAAEQFF. The CDR3 DNA reads as TGTGCCAGCAGCCAAGATCCCAGCGGGAGGGCGGCTGAGCAGTTCTTC.

V usage is TRBV2 and J usage is TRBJ2-6, with a weak D call TRBD1 (5 bases). The germline gives CDR1 SNHLY, CDR2 FYNNEI. V dropped 8 bases and J dropped 1 base, with 18 bases sitting between them. The CDR3 runs 17 residues. The chain's CDR3 is CASVLDKARSGANVLTF. The CDR3 bases are TGTGCCAGCGTCCTGGACAAGGCCCGATCTGGGGCCAACGTCCTGACTTTC. The full variable domain, with the rest looked up from reference TRBV2 and TRBJ2-6, is EPEVTQTPSHQVTQMGQEVILRCVPISNHLYFYWYRQILGQKVEFLVSFYNNEISEKSEIFDDQFSVERPDGSNFTLKIRSTKLEDSAMYFCASVLDKARSGANVLTFGAGSRLTVL.

V is TRBV4-1 and J is TRBJ1-4; 8 bases map to TRBD1. Germline-derived CDR1 and CDR2 are MGHRA and YSYEKL. There are 17 residues in the CDR3. J gave up 7 bases and V 2 bases, and 12 bases lay outside the gene matches. CDR3 residues: CASSQKGVRDRLEKLFF. CDR3 nucleotide sequence: TGCGCCAGCAGCCAAAAAGGAGTCCGGGACAGGCTTGAAAAACTGTTTTTT.

The chain is built from TRBV5-1 and TRBJ1-2; possibly TRBD1 for D (6 bases). V was pared by 0 bases and J by 8 bases, with 20 bases between. The CDR3 covers 16 residues. The V gene's germline CDR1 is SGHRS and CDR2 YFSETQ. The CDR3 DNA is TGCGCCAGCAGCTTGGGGGGTTATTCGGACAGTGGCGGCTACACCTTC. It translates to CASSLGGYSDSGGYTF. The entire variable domain, with the rest obtained from reference TRBV5-1 and TRBJ1-2, is as follows: KAGVTQTPRYLIKTRGQQVTLSCSPISGHRSVSWYQQTPGQGLQFLFEYFSETQRNKGNFPGRFSGRQFSNSRSEMNVSTLELGDSALYLCASSLGGYSDSGGYTFGSGTRLTVV.

The chain recombines TRBV11-2 with TRBJ1-5, with TRBD1 as a possible D gene (5 bases). CDR3 length: 16 amino acids. Germline CDR1 is SGHAT and CDR2 is FQNNGV. Trimming took 4 bases from V and 3 from J, leaving 16 bases between them. CDR3 nucleotides: TGTGCCAGCAGCTCGCTACAGGCGGGGATCAATCAGCCCCAGCATTTT. It yields the protein CASSSLQAGINQPQHF.

The chain carries TRBV18 and TRBJ2-3, with 9 bases matching TRBD2. This CDR3 region has 16 residues. The junction had 5 bases not matched to a gene; V was cut back by 0 bases and J by 4 bases. Germline CDR1 is KGHSH and CDR2 is LQKENI. CDR3 sequence reads: CASSPPAGGPADTQYF. The CDR3 nucleotides read TGTGCCAGCTCACCACCTGCGGGGGGGCCCGCAGATACGCAGTATTTT.

In nucleotides, the CDR3 is TGCGCCAGCAGCGAAGGGACAGGGAGGAACTATGGCTACACCTTC. The encoded protein is CASSEGTGRNYGYTF. The chain joins TRBV5-1 to TRBJ1-2; 9 positions agree with TRBD1. This CDR3 spans 15 amino acids. CDR1 is SGHRS and CDR2 is YFSETQ in the germline V gene. After removal of 4 bases from V and 2 bases from J, the junction contained 6 bases not matched to a gene.

The V and J genes are TRBV5-6 and TRBJ2-5; D uncertain. The CDR3 has 12 amino acids. The germline V gene encodes CDR1 SGHDT and CDR2 YYEEEE. V was trimmed by 10 bases and J by 7 bases, leaving 17 bases between them. CDR3 region: CAGQLTSGTQYF. The CDR3 DNA reads TGTGCCGGCCAATTAACGTCGGGGACCCAGTACTTC.

The V call is TRBV19, the J call TRBJ2-7; 12 bases fit TRBD2. The CDR3 covers 15 residues. The germline V gene encodes CDR1 LNHDA and CDR2 SQIVND (reference sequence). V lost 5 bases, J lost 5 bases, and 7 bases stayed unmatched. This CDR3 is CASSYLAGGQNEQYF. CDR3 sequence (DNA): TGTGCCAGTAGTTATCTAGCGGGGGGGCAGAACGAGCAGTACTTC.

The chain uses TRBV5-6 and TRBJ1-5, with D possibly matching TRBD1 (5 bases). This CDR3 has 15 residues. The germline V gene encodes CDR1 SGHDT and CDR2 YYEEEE. V was shortened by 1 base and J by 5 bases, with 13 bases between the two germline ends. The CDR3, as DNA: TGTGCCAGCAGCTTGAGTCCCCAGGGCGATCAGCCCCAGCATTTT. Translated, it gives CASSLSPQGDQPQHF. Using reference TRBV5-6 and TRBJ1-5 for the parts outside the CDR3, the full variable domain is DAGVTQSPTHLIKTRGQQVTLRCSPKSGHDTVSWYQQALGQGPQFIFQYYEEEERQRGNFPDRFSGHQFPNYSSELNVNALLLGDSALYLCASSLSPQGDQPQHFGDGTRLSIL.

The V call is TRBV11-2, the J call TRBJ2-5, with 7 bases aligning to TRBD2. V gave up 7 bases and J gave up 4 bases; unmatched junction bases: 6. The CDR3 contains 13 residues. Germline V CDR1 and CDR2: SGHAT, FQNNGV. The CDR3 spells CASTPPGGETQYF. The CDR3 region has the DNA TGTGCCAGCACCCCGCCGGGGGGAGAGACCCAGTACTTC.

CDR3 DNA sequence: TGCGCCAGCAGTGACCCGGCTCCGGGACAGGGAATTTATGGCTACACCTTC. Its translation is CASSDPAPGQGIYGYTF. The chain combines TRBV10-2 with TRBJ1-2; 9 bases map to TRBD1. CDR1 is WSHSY and CDR2 is SAAADI in the germline V gene. CDR3 length: 17 residues. V was pared by 3 bases and J by 5 bases, with 13 bases of the junction left unmatched.

The chain employs TRBV2 and TRBJ1-2; 7 bases agree with TRBD1. V was pared by 1 base and J by 13 bases, with 6 bases of the junction left unmatched. The V gene's germline CDR1 is SNHLY and CDR2 FYNNEI. The CDR3 totals 12 residues. The CDR3 DNA reads TGTGCCAGCAGTGAAGAGGGGGCAGGCGGCACCTTC. Its translation: CASSEEGAGGTF.

This chain links TRBV7-9 with TRBJ1-1; 10 bases are a match to TRBD1. The CDR3 runs to 14 residues. Germline V lookup: CDR1 SEHNR, CDR2 FQNEAQ (reference sequence). Here the CDR3 DNA reads TGTGCGACAGGGGGCGCTTGGATGAACACTGAAGCTTTCTTT. Protein product: CATGGAWMNTEAFF.

The rearrangement joins TRBV6-5 to TRBJ1-1; D gene uncertain. There are 11 residues in the CDR3. The germline V and J ends were trimmed by 6 bases and 3 bases, with 5 bases remaining between them. CDR1 MNHEY and CDR2 SVGAGI come from the germline V gene. CDR3 residues: CASRLYTEAFF. CDR3 nucleotide sequence: TGTGCCAGCAGGTTATACACTGAAGCTTTCTTT.

V is TRBV9 and J is TRBJ1-4; tentative D call: TRBD1 (5 bases). This CDR3 has 15 amino acids. The germline CDR1 and CDR2 sequences are SGDLS and YYNGEE. V was pared by 0 bases and J by 8 bases, with 14 bases between. CDR3 DNA: TGTGCCAGCAGCGTAGGATCAGGGAGCGGGGAAAAACTGTTTTTT. Amino acids: CASSVGSGSGEKLFF.

This CDR3 reads CASSTSGTGGHEQYF. CDR3 DNA sequence: TGTGCCAGTAGTACCTCCGGGACAGGGGGCCACGAGCAGTACTTC. This chain uses TRBV19 with TRBJ2-7, with TRBD1 identical over 12 bases. The V and J ends lost 4 bases and 5 bases, in that order; junction bases with no gene match: 6. The CDR3 is 15 amino acids. The germline gives CDR1 LNHDA, CDR2 SQIVND (reference sequence).

The J gene is TRBJ2-4, the V gene TRBV9; D is possibly TRBD2 (6 bases). Germline values: CDR1 SGDLS, CDR2 YYNGEE. Trimming shortened V by 5 bases and J by 3 bases, and 12 bases separated the two germline ends. There are 14 residues in the CDR3. The CDR3 DNA follows: TGTGCCAGCAGTGTCGGGGGAGACAAAAACATTCAGTACTTC. Translation gives CASSVGGDKNIQYF.

The CDR3 reads CASSSETGSNEKLFF. The CDR3 nucleotides are TGTGCCAGCAGCTCCGAGACAGGGAGTAATGAAAAACTGTTTTTT. The genes are TRBV7-2 and TRBJ1-4; 7 bases are a match to TRBD1. The germline CDR1 and CDR2 sequences are SGHTA and FQGNSA. The junction had 6 bases not matched to a gene; V was cut back by 4 bases and J by 4 bases. This CDR3 spans 15 amino acids.

The chain has TRBV7-6 and TRBJ2-3; 8 bases are a match to TRBD1. Germline CDR1 SGHVS, CDR2 FNYEAQ. V lost 5 bases and J lost 3; bases outside the gene matches: 19. The CDR3 length is 19 residues. The chain's CDR3 is CASSLPGAGGPPRTDTQYF. Written as DNA, the CDR3 is TGTGCCAGCAGCCTACCCGGGGCAGGGGGCCCCCCTAGAACAGATACGCAGTATTTT. Full variable domain (outside the CDR3, taken from reference TRBV7-6 and TRBJ2-3): GAGVSQSPRYKVTKRGQDVALRCDPISGHVSLYWYRQALGQGPEFLTYFNYEAQQDKSGLPNDRFSAERPEGSISTLTIQRTEQRDSAMYRCASSLPGAGGPPRTDTQYFGPGTRLTVL.

This chain connects TRBV16 to TRBJ2-5; 8 bases line up with TRBD1. Germline CDR1 KGHSY, CDR2 FQNENV. The CDR3 is 20 residues long. The trim removed 0 bases at V and 0 bases at J, leaving 15 bases unmatched. In DNA form, the CDR3 reads TGTGCCAGCAGCCAATCTGTTATATTCCGGGACAGGCTGTACCAAGAGACCCAGTACTTC. Encoded protein: CASSQSVIFRDRLYQETQYF.

The chain carries TRBV5-1 and TRBJ2-1, with TRBD2 matching 7 bases. The V gene's germline CDR1 is SGHRS and CDR2 YFSETQ. The CDR3 contains 15 residues. Trimming cost V 6 bases and J 0 bases; bases outside gene matches: 6. As DNA, the CDR3 is TGCGCCAGCACGGGCTCGGGGGGCTCCTACAATGAGCAGTTCTTC. This sequence encodes CASTGSGGSYNEQFF.

The rearrangement uses TRBV7-8 and TRBJ1-4; D not certain. The germline CDR1 and CDR2 sequences are SGHVS and FQNEAQ. The CDR3 is 15 residues long. Trimming removed 3 bases at V and 8 bases at J, with 16 bases between. The CDR3 loop is CASSFVPQAIEKLFF. The CDR3 DNA reads TGTGCCAGCAGCTTCGTACCCCAGGCGATAGAAAAACTGTTTTTT.